This T cell receptor (beta chain) was recorded in a study of PD-L1 blockade in urothelial cancer. Stated time point: pretreatment peripheral blood. The method was immunoSEQ multiplex PCR; TCRdb's version includes in-frame clones alone and lacks a portion of them. The sample gives about 76,000 clones, under 90% of which show up once; 3.5% to 5.5% is in the top ten. Germline CDR1 reads SGHRS; CDR2 reads YFSETQ. With 7 bases removed from V and 2 bases from J, the gap between germline ends came to 17 bases. This CDR3 is 15 amino acids long. The specimen comprised PBMCs, sampled around atezolizumab (anti-PD-L1) treatment. The receptor was isolated from an older man with urothelial cancer. This rearrangement joins TRBV5-1 to TRBJ2-3; D is perhaps TRBD1 (6 bases). In DNA form, the CDR3 reads TGCGCCAGCCACTGGGGGCAGGGGATCACAGATACGCAGTATTTT. Its translation is CASHWGQGITDTQYF. The full variable domain, completed using reference TRBV5-1 and TRBJ2-3, is KAGVTQTPRYLIKTRGQQVTLSCSPISGHRSVSWYQQTPGQGLQFLFEYFSETQRNKGNFPGRFSGRQFSNSRSEMNVSTLELGDSALYLCASHWGQGITDTQYFGPGTRLTVL.